The 2 T cell receptor beta chains below all came from one sample that was sequenced in a study of preoperative IRX-2 immunotherapy in early breast cancer. Sequencing used immunoSEQ multiplex PCR; TCRdb keeps in-frame clones, though not all of them. Here the sample spans several thousand clones, around 74% being singletons. Treatment of the sample: preoperative locoregional IRX-2 cytokine immunotherapy. The sequences come from tumor tissue, collected after IRX-2 immunotherapy. The receptors here all came from a human donor with breast cancer.

This chain joins TRBV6-8 and TRBJ1-5; D might be TRBD1 (5 bases). Germline V CDR1 and CDR2: MNHGY, SAAAGT. Trimming pared 5 bases from V and 5 bases from J, leaving 19 bases between. The CDR3 is 16 amino acids. This CDR3 is CASSVLMGDYDQPQHF. CDR3 in DNA: TGTGCCAGCAGTGTTTTAATGGGGGACTACGATCAGCCCCAGCATTTT.

This chain connects TRBV6-8 to TRBJ1-4; maybe TRBD1 (6 bases). Germline values: CDR1 MNHGY, CDR2 SAAAGT. The CDR3 is made up of 15 amino acids. Deletions cut 10 bases from V and 8 bases from J, with 23 bases between. Here the CDR3 DNA reads TGTGCCATCCTTCTAACAGGGAAGGGATGGGAAAAACTGTTTTTT. Residues: CAILLTGKGWEKLFF.